Given below is one T cell receptor beta chain in context. Its cognate antigen has yet to be identified. Per-base quality was not reported, and no clone a single base away is much larger than it. This record comes from a study of cytomegalovirus exposure and HLA in healthy donors (dated by TCRdb to the late 2010s). Concerning the study at large: An earlier analysis of more than 550 of the donors reported about 260 Gb of sequence data and 95 million to 140 million unique TCR beta sequences obtained from 150 million to 200 million T cells. High-throughput TCR immunosequencing, statistical association of individual TCRs with disease status, and machine learning were combined to predict cytomegalovirus infection status. Donor age, sex, ethnicity and CMV serostatus were compiled alongside the repertoire data. A separate validation cohort of more than 100 different subjects was used in addition to the 666-subject first cohort. The aim of the study was to test whether cataloging public T cell receptors could identify signatures of past pathogen exposure. A later genetic analysis took genome-wide SNP genotypes for about 55% of the 666 donors and used that subset as a discovery cohort. HLA typing included class I and class II loci at four-digit resolution. Among 350 to 400 genotyped donors of the cohort, an average of 235,054 unique TCR beta nucleotide sequences were sequenced per donor, roughly 18% of them non-productive. Typing coverage differed by locus: A, B, C, DRB1 and DQB1 were typed in roughly 620-630 donors, DQA1 in 522, DPA1 in 600 to 610, and DPB1 in 450 to 490. Every discovery cohort repertoire had been produced on one sequencing platform. The T cell repertoires of some 700 subjects were profiled by immunosequencing and related to cytomegalovirus serostatus. To study patterns of TCR occurrence, a later analysis re-analyzed previously published TCR beta repertoires from under 750 donors and added high-resolution HLA genotyping. A few DR-DQ haplotypes were treated as single units for association and clustering because of strong linkage in the cohort. Roughly 300 gigabases of sequencing data and approximately 93 million unique TCR sequences were included in an early release covering 500 to 750 HLA-typed donors. Of the 300 to 500 genotyped donors, 75% to 85% were placed in the genetic ancestry cluster associated with self-reported Caucasian donors. In an earlier analysis of 500 to 650 of the donors, high-throughput TCR beta sequencing was used to judge whether each TCR beta V gene segment behaved as functional or pseudogenic. Rather than drawing on any new phenotypic data, the later analysis identified candidate immune exposures from TCR beta sequences and the way those sequences occurred across donors. Summary of the overall study and its limitations: In a later analysis, some 17,000 TCR beta sequences were associated with specific HLA alleles at a false discovery rate of 0.05. The study listed approximately 150 TCR beta chains as associated with cytomegalovirus. Immune exposure information for the cohort was limited to CMV serostatus. Correlated functional status among segregating V segments might be attributable to linkage disequilibrium, but an unknown experimental factor could not be ruled out. Presence/absence analyses assumed roughly uniform sequencing depth across donors, an assumption that may not hold. Because HLA typing was missing for some donors at each locus, association tests included only the typed subset. The cohort was sequenced for TCR beta chains only, and without alpha or paired-chain data the features that could be detected were limited. While some public TCRs were present in many individuals, most TCR sequences turned up only very rarely across donors. A group of highly shared sequence variants was considered likely to be a technical artifact of the sequencing pipeline. The 87-base-pair reads could not distinguish some IMGT-functional V segments, including TRBV6-2 and TRBV6-3, so those segments were excluded. Broadly in line with IMGT annotations, most TCR beta V segments showed up in productive rearrangements about 90% or about 30% of the time in an earlier analysis of approximately 600 of the donors. It was suggested by the authors that the approach could potentially be generalized to other disease states and immunological phenotypes. V-gene and J-gene trimming of TCR beta chains was associated with a missense DCLRE1C variant in a later genetic analysis, and the association was replicated in an independent cohort. Cytomegalovirus status was reported to be diagnosed by the classifier with high specificity and sensitivity in both the original and validation cohorts. A later analysis found that HLA-associated TCR beta chains were more clonally expanded and had lower generation probabilities than equally common non-associated chains. A further reported finding was that TCR beta sequences accurately predicted the HLA-A and HLA-B alleles for most subjects in the first cohort. In a later analysis, the rate of TCR association differed among HLA loci, with DRB1 alleles having the most associated TCRs and HLA-C alleles having the fewest. Because counts were too low, approximately 18 rarely observed V segments, including chromosome 9 orphons, were excluded from the earlier analysis of fewer than 650 of the donors. When HLA alleles, especially DR and DQ, strongly co-occurred, attributing TCR associations to individual alleles was difficult. In a later analysis, most CMV-associated TCR beta chains were found to appear HLA-restricted, with HLA associations seemingly driven largely by CMV exposure. According to a later analysis, parvovirus B19, influenza, CMV and Epstein-Barr virus appeared linked to several top co-occurrence clusters. In vitro tests confirmed that a few of the cytomegalovirus-associated TCR beta chains recognize cytomegalovirus antigens. In a later genetic analysis, fewer N-insertions in productive TCRs were reported among donors in an Asian-associated ancestry cluster than the 666-donor mean.

In the germline V gene (reference sequence), CDR1 corresponds to SEHNR and CDR2 to FQNEAQ. Its CDR3 holds 14 amino acids, cysteine through phenylalanine. This entry keeps only the CDR3 DNA: 42 bases, framed from base 1. V is cut by 5 bases and J by 0 bases, and the space between the germline ends is 8 bases. Library construction relied on the immunoSEQ multiplex PCR assay. For the multiplex PCR, a mixture combining 60 forward primers for TCR Vbeta segments and 13 reverse primers for TCR Jbeta segments was used. A multiplex PCR assay on genomic DNA amplified the CDR3 region of rearranged TCR beta genes. On the Illumina HiSeq System, the amplified TCR beta libraries were sequenced as 87-base-pair reads. As for the original processing: In a later analysis, around 80 million unique TCR beta chains were counted across the approximately 640 repertoires, and approximately 11 million of these chains were shared by at least two donors. To remove PCR and sequencing errors, raw reads were error-corrected and collapsed into unique sequences using a nearest-neighbor algorithm that merged closely related sequences. Alignment of CDR3 sequences to IMGT reference sequences was used to assign V, D and J gene segments. For a sequence to be retained, a match of at least six nucleotides was required to both a V gene segment and a J gene segment. A rearrangement counted as productive if the CDR3 had no stop codons and remained in frame with V and J, and every other rearrangement counted as non-productive. Following IMGT convention, CDR3 was defined as the stretch from the second conserved V-encoded cysteine up to the conserved J-encoded phenylalanine. In an earlier analysis of approximately 590 of the donors, sequences lacking an unambiguous match to a single V gene segment were excluded. An earlier analysis of a few hundred of the donors called V segments functional above 56.7% productive rearrangements and segregating when the between-donor standard deviation exceeded 5%. To diagnose cytomegalovirus status from the catalog of TCR beta chain sequences, a statistical classification framework was built. A later analysis assigned V and J genes by comparing TCR nucleotide sequences with IMGT/GENE-DB human TR gene sequences. Using the TCRdist pipeline, a later analysis assigned CDR3 sequences along with most-parsimonious VDJ recombination scenarios. In a later analysis, each TCR beta chain was defined by its CDR3 amino acid sequence together with its V-gene family, and reads without a unique V-gene family were excluded. As a way to deal with suspected cross-contamination and a sequencing artifact, a later analysis dropped roughly 620 nucleotide sequences that were highly shared and had low generation probability. For each public chain, a later analysis derived a clonal expansion index from normalized ranks of inferred template counts within each repertoire. A later analysis computed generation probabilities with a VDJ recombination model fitted to out-of-frame rearrangements, and checked the results against IGoR. A later analysis scored TCR-TCR, TCR-HLA and TCR-CMV co-occurrence with hypergeometric tests, applying a repertoire-size bias correction to TCR pairs. To estimate false discovery rates, a later analysis permuted the HLA or CMV assignments 20 times. In a later analysis, co-occurring TCRs were grouped with DBSCAN, and TCRdist sequence similarity was added when clustering was performed within HLA-allele-positive subsets. Repertoires with fewer than 30,000 or more than 120,000 public chains, plus five repertoires with anomalous nucleotide sharing, were excluded from co-occurrence clustering. This immuneACCESS table, as held by TCRdb, lists in-frame sequences with V and J called but not all clones. Of the missing ones, under half trace to an unresolved V gene in checked studies; the others have no known cause. V, J and clone size are those of that table, while D and trimming were read from the DNA. The sample table shows some 150,000 clones, and 85% to 90% are seen once. Of the sample, 4.5% to 6.5% is held by the ten largest clones.

The cohort consisted of more than 650 healthy bone marrow donors. Cohort members were all nominally healthy when sampled, although unrecorded immune exposures were likely present. The donor was CMV seronegative and belonged to the group of 320 or so seronegative cohort members. Every donor gave a peripheral blood sample, and the peripheral blood mononuclear cells from that sample were used for TCR beta sequencing. The Qiagen DNeasy Blood Extraction Kit was used to extract genomic DNA from the blood cell samples. The chain joins TRBV7-9 to TRBJ1-5; no D gene is confidently identified. The TCR comes from a woman aged 30 to 39 in good health and CMV-seronegative. The sequenced material came from PBMCs. The CDR3 has the sequence CASSPGYSNQPQHF. The DNA sequence reads TGTGCCAGCAGCCCCGGTTATAGCAATCAGCCCCAGCATTTT.